A single sample is the source of the 12 T cell receptor beta chains below, sequenced in a study of cytomegalovirus exposure and HLA in healthy donors. 60 Vbeta and 13 Jbeta primers were used in PCR. Repertoires were generated with immunoSEQ multiplex PCR, while TCRdb's copy carries only in-frame clones and drops some. The sample holds approximately 170,000 clones, roughly 80% seen once. Material: PBMCs. All receptors come from a man between 45 and 60 years old in good health and CMV-seropositive.

This chain joins TRBV9 and TRBJ1-5; TRBD1 agrees at 11 bases. The CDR3 has 15 residues. Germline values: CDR1 SGDLS, CDR2 YYNGEE. Trimming took 4 bases from V and 2 from J; bases not matched to a gene: 2. The CDR3 protein is CASSRTGGGNQPQHF. The CDR3 region has the DNA TGTGCCAGCAGCAGGACAGGGGGCGGCAATCAGCCCCAGCATTTT.

This clone showed up just once. This rearrangement joins TRBV28 to TRBJ2-3, with D possibly matching TRBD2 (5 bases). The CDR3 is 16 residues long. V lost 1 base to trimming and J lost 2 bases, with 13 bases between them. Germline loops: CDR1 MDHEN, CDR2 SYDVKM. The CDR3 loop reads CASSLYQASLTDTQYF. CDR3 DNA sequence: TGTGCCAGCAGTTTATATCAAGCTAGCCTCACAGATACGCAGTATTTT.

The V and J genes are TRBV5-5 and TRBJ1-4, with 9 bases lining up with TRBD1. V lost 2 bases, J lost 8 bases, and 13 bases stayed unmatched. Germline loops: CDR1 SGHKS, CDR2 YYEKEE (reference sequence). The CDR3 sequence is 17 residues long. CDR3 region: CASSFRTGDVLREKLFF. CDR3 DNA sequence: TGTGCCAGCAGCTTTCGGACAGGGGACGTACTACGGGAAAAACTGTTTTTT. Drawing the rest from reference TRBV5-5 and TRBJ1-4, the complete variable domain is DAGVTQSPTHLIKTRGQQVTLRCSPISGHKSVSWYQQVLGQGPQFIFQYYEKEERGRGNFPDRFSARQFPNYSSELNVNALLLGDSALYLCASSFRTGDVLREKLFFGSGTQLSVL.

The chain has TRBV28 and TRBJ1-6, with 7 positions matching TRBD1. V gave up 6 bases and J gave up 5 bases; unmatched junction bases: 7. The germline V gene has CDR1 MDHEN and CDR2 SYDVKM. CDR3 size: 15 residues. CDR3 region: CASSPHRGDNSPLHF. The CDR3 DNA reads TGTGCCAGCAGCCCTCACAGGGGAGATAATTCACCCCTCCACTTT.

This chain joins TRBV29-1 and TRBJ2-7; no firm D call. V was pared by 4 bases and J by 1 base, with 14 bases between. Germline CDR1 and CDR2: SQVTM and ANQGSEA. This CDR3 has 14 amino acids. The CDR3 nucleotides are TGCAGCGTTGCGGCACAGCTGTCGTCCTACGAGCAGTACTTC. Its translation: CSVAAQLSSYEQYF.

This chain links TRBV7-3 with TRBJ2-2, with TRBD2 identical over 9 bases. The CDR3 spans 15 residues. The germline V gene encodes CDR1 SGHTA and CDR2 FQGTGA. The V gene end was trimmed by 5 bases and the J gene end by 5 bases; junction bases not matched to a gene: 6. CDR3 region: CASSTTSGATGELFF. In DNA form, the CDR3 reads TGTGCCAGCAGCACGACTAGCGGAGCAACCGGGGAGCTGTTTTTT.

J is TRBJ1-1 and V is TRBV7-2, with TRBD1 as a possible D gene (5 bases). The CDR3 runs to 15 residues. V was clipped by 2 bases and J by 0 bases, with 10 bases between them. Germline lookup yields CDR1 SGHTA and CDR2 FQGNSA. CDR3 sequence reads: CASSLSGAMNTEAFF. CDR3 DNA sequence: TGTGCCAGCAGCTTAAGCGGGGCAATGAACACTGAAGCTTTCTTT.

The V and J genes are TRBV7-3 and TRBJ2-7, with TRBD1 as a possible D gene (5 bases). CDR1 and CDR2 (germline): SGHTA, FQGTGA. The CDR3 sequence is 13 residues long. V dropped 5 bases and J dropped 5 bases, with 13 bases sitting between them. CDR3 sequence: CASSRTKGNEQYF. The CDR3, as DNA: TGTGCCAGCAGCCGGACAAAAGGGAACGAGCAGTACTTC.

The chain uses TRBV18 and TRBJ1-5; 9 nucleotides line up with TRBD1. The J segment lost 5 bases and the V segment lost 6 bases, leaving 2 bases of the junction unmatched. Germline assignment: CDR1 KGHSH and CDR2 LQKENI. This CDR3 is built from 13 residues. The CDR3 nucleotides read TGTGCCAGCTCTCGACAGGGGGATCAGCCCCAGCATTTT. Encoded protein: CASSRQGDQPQHF.

This clone occurred a few times. V usage is TRBV18 and J usage is TRBJ2-1; D may be TRBD1 (5 bases). Trimming cost V 6 bases and J 5 bases, with 14 bases left between them. The CDR3 runs to 14 residues. Germline V gene lookup returns CDR1 KGHSH and CDR2 LQKENI. The CDR3 nucleotides are TGTGCCAGCTCCTCGCTAGGGGTCGACAATGAGCAGTTCTTC. Translation gives CASSSLGVDNEQFF.

This chain links TRBV6-1 with TRBJ2-2; D call uncertain. Trimming took 7 bases from V and 0 from J, leaving 9 bases between them. Germline V gene sequence: CDR1 MNHNS, CDR2 SASEGT. The CDR3 is made up of 14 amino acids. The DNA of the CDR3 is TGTGCCAGCAAAGCCGCCACGAACACCGGGGAGCTGTTTTTT. This encodes CASKAATNTGELFF.

The V gene is TRBV18, the J gene TRBJ2-7; 7 nucleotides line up with TRBD2. This CDR3 is 13 amino acids long. V lost 3 bases and J lost 7; bases outside the gene matches: 6. From germline, CDR1 is KGHSH and CDR2 LQKENI. For the CDR3, the DNA is TGTGCCAGCTCACCTCAGGGAGCGGGAGAGCAGTACTTC. This encodes CASSPQGAGEQYF.